This TCR beta chain was sequenced during a study of blood T cell repertoires in COVID-19. The germline CDR1 and CDR2 sequences are LNHNV and YYDKDF (reference sequence). V gave up 5 bases and J gave up 2 bases; unmatched junction bases: 8. The CDR3 totals 15 residues. As processed by the authors: Amplification of reference gene primers provided the estimated nucleated cell counts. Clones were read by immunoSEQ multiplex PCR, and TCRdb kept only the in-frame ones, dropping some. D and trimming were read from the DNA, whereas the V and J calls and clone size are those reported in that table. The sample holds 130,000 to 150,000 clones, roughly three quarters seen once.

The sequenced sample was peripheral blood. This receptor was taken from a woman aged 65 to 85 with COVID-19, enrolled during active disease. The V gene is TRBV15, the J gene TRBJ2-5, with 7 bases fitting TRBD2. As DNA, the CDR3 is TGTGCCACCAGCGGTGGAGGCGGGGGTCAAGAGACCCAGTACTTC. Its translation: CATSGGGGGQETQYF.